This record looks at one T cell receptor beta chain sequence and its context. What it binds is not known. The data derive from a study of T cell responses to AZD1222 COVID-19 vaccine. Only in-frame clones appear in the TCRdb table, and some are missing; sequencing was by immunoSEQ multiplex PCR. The sample shows more than 85,000 clones, more than 75% of them seen only once. General observations from the study: It was only after the peak T cell response that any repertoires were sampled. Distributed over spike, vaccine-associated CD4 TCRs predominated at 160-218 and 743-854.

This TCR came from an adult in good health. The sequenced sample was peripheral blood, obtained on day 0 of AZD1222 vaccination.

The CDR3 loop reads CASSQQGGSYNEQFF. CDR3 sequence (DNA): TGTGCCAGCAGCCAACAAGGGGGCTCCTACAATGAGCAGTTCTTC. The chain combines TRBV6-5 with TRBJ2-1, with D maybe TRBD1 (6 bases). Per germline, CDR1 MNHEY and CDR2 SVGAGI. The V and J ends lost 6 bases and 0 bases respectively, with 12 bases between them. The CDR3 spans 15 residues.